The 31 T cell receptor beta chains below all came from one sample that was sequenced in a study of breast tumors, draining lymph nodes, adjacent tissues. TCRdb redid the calling of the multiplex PCR reads with MiXCR, one entry per CDR3 protein. The data contain around 230,000 distinct CDR3 sequences, around 34% of them singletons. Breast cancer patients provided tissue from their axillary draining lymph nodes. The material sequenced was axillary lymph node tissue. Every receptor here comes from a female donor with breast cancer. Some clones in this sample may be carry-over from other donors' samples.

This clonotype was recorded many times. Sequence at one end of the junction differs from germline and may be a read error. V usage is TRBV15 and J usage is TRBJ1-3, with D unclear. The CDR3 length is 13 residues. Germline CDR1 and CDR2: LNHNV and YYDKDF (reference sequence). CDR3 DNA: TGTGCCACCAGCAGAGATCCCCTGGAAACACCATCCTTT. Residues: CATSRDPLETPSF.

This clonotype was counted many times. This chain joins TRBV9 and TRBJ2-2, with 7 nucleotides matching TRBD2. Looked up from germline, CDR1 is SGDLS and CDR2 is YYNGEE. After removal of 0 bases from V and 6 bases from J, the junction contained 5 bases not matched to a gene. The CDR3 sequence is 15 residues long. For the CDR3, the DNA is TGTGCCAGCAGCGTAGAGGGAGGGAGGGCCGGGGAGCTGTTTTTT. Translated, it gives CASSVEGGRAGELFF.

The chain links TRBV9 to TRBJ2-2; 8 bases align to TRBD1. Trimming removed 4 bases from V and 4 bases from J; junction bases left unmatched: 9. Germline V lookup: CDR1 SGDLS, CDR2 YYNGEE. The CDR3 extends over 16 amino acids. The CDR3 here is CASSPTGVGITGELFF. The DNA of the CDR3 is TGTGCCAGCAGCCCGACAGGGGTCGGGATCACCGGGGAGCTGTTTTTT.

At least ten counts were recorded for this clonotype. The chain carries TRBV12-3 or TRBV12-4 and TRBJ1-6; D unresolved. The CDR3 totals 14 residues. Trimming shortened V by 7 bases and J by 1 base, and 8 bases separated the two germline ends. The CDR3 is CASMGESYNSPLHF. The CDR3 coding sequence is TGTGCCAGCATGGGTGAATCCTATAATTCACCCCTCCACTTT.

This clonotype was detected ten times or more. The chain has TRBV19 and TRBJ1-5; D gene uncertain. The CDR3 extends over 14 amino acids. V lost 10 bases and J 0 bases, leaving 13 bases between the germline ends. CDR1 and CDR2 from the germline V gene are LNHDA and SQIVND (reference sequence). The CDR3 reads CATSHDVSNQPQHF. CDR3 in DNA: TGTGCCACTAGCCATGACGTTAGCAATCAGCCCCAGCATTTT.

The chain uses TRBV7-2 and TRBJ2-5; D perhaps matches TRBD2 (6 bases). This CDR3 has 14 residues. Germline lookup yields CDR1 SGHTA and CDR2 FQGNSA. V was shortened by 5 bases and J by 2 bases, with 12 bases between the two germline ends. The CDR3 region has the DNA TGTGCCAGCAGCCCGCCTGGAGGGCAAGAGACCCAGTACTTC. It translates to CASSPPGGQETQYF. The full variable domain, with the rest looked up from reference TRBV7-2 and TRBJ2-5, is GAGVSQSPSNKVTEKGKDVELRCDPISGHTALYWYRQSLGQGLEFLIYFQGNSAPDKSGLPSDRFSAERTGGSVSTLTIQRTQQEDSAVYLCASSPPGGQETQYFGPGTRLLVL.

On this clonotype itself: A much more abundant neighbour one base away suggests this may be a read error. The chain carries TRBV7-2 and TRBJ1-2; D not resolved. Germline V lookup: CDR1 SGHTA, CDR2 FQGNSA. This CDR3 contains 15 residues. The CDR3 region has the DNA TGTGCCAGCAGCTTAGATCCAGCTCAGGCCTATGGCTACCCCTTC. Residues: CASSLDPAQAYGYPF.

This sequence joins TRBV19 and TRBJ1-1; D not resolved. Germline CDR1 reads LNHDA; CDR2 reads SQIVND (reference sequence). V was cut by 6 bases and J by 1 base, with 15 bases left in between. The length of the CDR3 is 15 residues. CDR3 residues: CASSLEAFPNTEAFF. The CDR3 DNA reads as TGTGCCAGTAGCCTCGAGGCCTTTCCGAACACTGAAGCTTTCTTT.

This clonotype has at least ten counts. The V and J genes are TRBV6-1 and TRBJ2-1; TRBD2 agrees at 13 bases. Per germline, CDR1 MNHNS and CDR2 SASEGT. The CDR3 is 15 amino acids. After removal of 7 bases from V and 4 bases from J, the junction contained 4 bases not matched to a gene. DNA of the CDR3: TGTGCCAGCACCCTGGGACTAGCGGGGTACAATGAGCAGTTCTTC. Encoded protein: CASTLGLAGYNEQFF.

This clonotype has more than one count but fewer than ten. J is TRBJ2-7 and V is TRBV6-5, with D perhaps matching TRBD2 (6 bases). V lost 5 bases and J 2 bases, leaving 13 bases between the germline ends. The V gene's germline CDR1 is MNHEY and CDR2 SVGAGI. The CDR3 is 14 amino acids. The CDR3 nucleotides are TGTGCCAGCAGTCACGGGGGAGGAGCCTACGAGCAGTACTTC. Its translation is CASSHGGGAYEQYF.

This clonotype has ten or more counts. V usage is TRBV20-1 and J usage is TRBJ2-3, with TRBD2 as a possible D gene (6 bases). The CDR3 is 16 amino acids. The V and J ends lost 2 bases and 6 bases respectively, with 21 bases between them. Germline V gene data show CDR1 as DFQATT and CDR2 as SNEGSKA (reference sequence). The DNA for the CDR3 is TGCAGTGCTAGACCCCTTAAAGCGGGTCAGAGGGATACGCAGTATTTT. It yields the protein CSARPLKAGQRDTQYF.

This clonotype was observed at least ten times. V is TRBV18 and J is TRBJ2-7; the D gene is possibly TRBD2 (6 bases). Germline V gene lookup returns CDR1 KGHSH and CDR2 LQKENI. V lost 8 bases and J lost 3, with 14 bases in between. The CDR3 totals 13 residues. CDR3 coding DNA: TGTGCCAGCACCGGAGGGGACTTCTACGAGCAGTACTTC. Translation: CASTGGDFYEQYF.

This clonotype was found many times. A single base separates this from a much larger clone, so it may be a read error. The chain carries TRBV7-6 and TRBJ2-5; 9 nucleotides align to TRBD2. Germline V gives CDR1 SGHVS, CDR2 FNYEAQ. The CDR3 runs to 15 residues. The CDR3 loop reads CASSLLSGGAETQHF. CDR3 coding DNA: TGTGCCAGCAGCTTACTTAGCGGGGGTGCTGAGACCCAGCACTTC.

Turning to this clonotype: Likely a read error: the CDR3 ends without its conserved phenylalanine or tryptophan. V gene TRBV6-2 or TRBV6-3 combines with J gene TRBJ2-3; 7 bases are a match to TRBD2. Unmatched junction bases numbered 4, after V lost 6 bases and J lost 4 bases. The germline V gene has CDR1 MNHEY and CDR2 SVGEGT. The CDR3 is 13 amino acids. CDR3 sequence reads: CASRRAGADTQYL. CDR3 sequence (DNA): TGTGCCAGCAGGCGGGCGGGGGCAGATACGCAGTATCTT.

The V call is TRBV29-1, the J call TRBJ2-5, with a weak D call TRBD2 (6 bases). V shed 6 bases and J shed 8 bases, with 10 bases lying between them. The CDR3 spans 10 residues. Per the germline V gene, CDR1 is SQVTM and CDR2 is ANQGSEA. CDR3 coding DNA: TGCAGCGTACGGGAGAACACCCAGTACTTC. It translates to CSVRENTQYF.

This clonotype was detected ten times or more. The genes are TRBV19 and TRBJ1-6; TRBD1 is a possible D gene (5 bases). Trimming shortened V by 6 bases and J by 7 bases, and 10 bases separated the two germline ends. This CDR3 is 13 amino acids long. Germline V gives CDR1 LNHDA, CDR2 SQIVND (reference sequence). Here the CDR3 reads CASRTAQNSPLHF. In DNA, the CDR3 is TGTGCCAGTAGGACAGCTCAAAATTCACCCCTCCACTTT.

A note on this clonotype: A much larger clone lies one base from this, so it may be a read error. V is TRBV2 and J is TRBJ2-3; 13 bases line up with TRBD2. Germline CDR1 is SNHLY and CDR2 is FYNNEI. The CDR3 is 15 residues long. The CDR3 DNA sequence: TGTGCCAGCAGCGGACTAGCGGGAGCTCTAGATGCGCAGTATTTT. It specifies CASSGLAGALDAQYF.

There are many counts of this clonotype. The chain has TRBV20-1 and TRBJ2-7; 11 nucleotides align to TRBD1. Germline-derived CDR1 and CDR2 are DFQATT and SNEGSKA (reference sequence). V was pared by 6 bases and J by 1 base, with 5 bases of the junction left unmatched. CDR3 size: 14 residues. CDR3 in DNA: TGCAGTGCCTCGGACAGGGGGCTGTCCTACGAGCAGTACTTC. Its translation: CSASDRGLSYEQYF.

This clonotype was counted many times. This CDR3 is CSVLSSGGDTETQYF. As DNA, the CDR3 is TGCAGTGTTCTCTCTAGCGGGGGTGATACGGAGACCCAGTACTTC. J is TRBJ2-5 and V is TRBV20-1; 10 bases align to TRBD2. Germline V CDR1 and CDR2: DFQATT, SNEGSKA (reference sequence). Trimming took 7 bases from V and 5 from J; bases not matched to a gene: 13. This CDR3 is 15 amino acids long.

V usage is TRBV7-6 and J usage is TRBJ1-5; D is possibly TRBD1 (6 bases). Trimming shortened V by 4 bases and J by 9 bases, and 16 bases separated the two germline ends. Germline loops: CDR1 SGHVS, CDR2 FNYEAQ. The CDR3 loop spans 14 amino acids. CDR3 protein: CASSYGTTVGPQHF. As DNA, the CDR3 is TGTGCCAGCAGCTACGGGACAACCGTCGGGCCCCAGCATTTT.

This clonotype was picked up many times. The gene calls are TRBV2 and TRBJ2-3; possibly TRBD1 for D (6 bases). The CDR3 length is 14 residues. V was clipped by 6 bases and J by 5 bases, with 15 bases between them. The V gene's germline CDR1 is SNHLY and CDR2 FYNNEI. DNA for the CDR3: TGTGCCAGCAGGACAGGAACCCCGGGAGATACGCAGTATTTT. As protein: CASRTGTPGDTQYF.

This clonotype occurred many times. The chain uses TRBV5-5 and TRBJ1-5; no firm D call. Trimming cost V 4 bases and J 2 bases, with 10 bases left between them. The CDR3 is 14 amino acids. CDR1 is SGHKS, CDR2 YYEKEE, per germline (reference sequence). Written as DNA, the CDR3 is TGTGCCAGCAGCCAATTTGGACGCAATCAGCCCCAGCATTTT. Encoded protein: CASSQFGRNQPQHF.

The rearrangement uses TRBV15 and TRBJ1-2; D remains ambiguous. This CDR3 has 14 amino acids. The germline gives CDR1 LNHNV, CDR2 YYDKDF (reference sequence). Trimming took off 0 bases at V and 3 bases at J, with 8 bases between the two ends. CDR3 nucleotide sequence: TGTGCCACCAGCAGAGACATTGGATACTATGGCTACACCTTC. It specifies CATSRDIGYYGYTF.

The chain couples TRBV6-2 or TRBV6-3 to TRBJ2-1, with TRBD1 matching over 7 bases. CDR3 length: 15 amino acids. V lost 2 bases to trimming and J lost 5 bases; unmatched junction nucleotides: 6. Looked up from germline, CDR1 is MNHEY and CDR2 is SVGEGT. DNA for the CDR3: TGTGCCAGCAGTTACATGGACAGGTACAACAATGAGCAGTTCTTC. Amino acid sequence: CASSYMDRYNNEQFF.

This clonotype was detected ten times or more. V usage is TRBV11-2 and J usage is TRBJ2-5; D might be TRBD1 or TRBD2, each matching 5 bases. Germline-derived CDR1 and CDR2 are SGHAT and FQNNGV. The ends were cut back, 0 bases at V and 2 bases at J, with 19 bases in the middle. The CDR3 runs to 18 residues. The CDR3 is CASSLDKGLSGKQETQYF. The CDR3 bases are TGTGCCAGCAGCTTAGATAAGGGGCTTTCGGGGAAACAAGAGACCCAGTACTTC.

The sample holds many counts of this clonotype. The chain is built from TRBV2 and TRBJ1-5; no clear D. Germline CDR1 SNHLY, CDR2 FYNNEI. This CDR3 spans 16 amino acids. V shed 6 bases and J shed 2 bases, with 17 bases lying between them. The CDR3 DNA follows: TGTGCCAGCAGCCCGAGAGGGAAGGACGGCAATCAGCCCCAGCATTTT. This translates into CASSPRGKDGNQPQHF.

This rearrangement joins TRBV7-2 to TRBJ1-3, with 7 bases fitting TRBD1. Germline V gene sequence: CDR1 SGHTA, CDR2 FQGNSA. V lost 7 bases to trimming and J lost 4 bases; unmatched junction nucleotides: 7. This CDR3 is 14 amino acids long. CDR3 bases: TGTGCCAGCAACCTAATCAGGGGGGGAAACACCATATATTTT. Translating it yields CASNLIRGGNTIYF.

The chain uses TRBV7-3 and TRBJ2-5; the match to TRBD2 covers 10 bases. V was pared by 6 bases and J by 3 bases, with 7 bases of the junction left unmatched. The germline gives CDR1 SGHTA, CDR2 FQGTGA. The CDR3 consists of 15 residues. DNA for the CDR3: TGTGCCAGCAGTAAAGGACTAGCGGCAGAAGAGACCCAGTACTTC. Amino acid sequence: CASSKGLAAEETQYF.

The sample holds many counts of this clonotype. The J gene is TRBJ1-4, the V gene TRBV4-1; D gene uncertain. CDR3 length: 16 amino acids. Germline CDR1 reads MGHRA; CDR2 reads YSYEKL. Trimming stripped 0 bases from V and 4 bases from J, with 12 bases between. DNA of the CDR3: TGCGCCAGCAGCCAAGACAGGCCGGTAAATAATGAAAAACTGTTTTTT. It encodes CASSQDRPVNNEKLFF.

The CDR3 DNA sequence: TGTGCCAGCAGCTTAGGAGCCGCAGGCAACAATGAGCAGTTCTTC. Translated: CASSLGAAGNNEQFF. The rearrangement uses TRBV11-2 and TRBJ2-1; D is unclear. Germline CDR1 SGHAT, CDR2 FQNNGV. There are 15 residues in the CDR3. V lost 1 base, J lost 5 bases, and 12 bases lay in between.

This clonotype appeared many times. The chain combines TRBV9 with TRBJ2-2, with TRBD2 matching over 11 bases. The trim removed 6 bases at V and 1 base at J, leaving 5 bases unmatched. The CDR3 runs 16 residues. CDR1 and CDR2 (germline): SGDLS, YYNGEE. The CDR3 loop is CASTKTSGVNTGELFF. For the CDR3, the DNA is TGTGCCAGCACCAAGACTAGCGGGGTGAACACCGGGGAGCTGTTTTTT.